One and the same sample provided the 4 T cell receptor beta chains below, sequenced in a study of cytomegalovirus exposure and HLA in healthy donors. Primers for the PCR totalled 60 Vbeta and 13 Jbeta. The assay was immunoSEQ multiplex PCR, and TCRdb's table has in-frame clones only and misses some. There are some 140,000 clones in the sample; 75% to 85% occur only once, and roughly 5.5% lies in the top ten. What was sequenced was PBMCs. These receptor sequences come from a woman between 35 and 50 years old in good health and CMV-seropositive.

This sequence joins TRBV19 and TRBJ1-1, with TRBD1 as a possible D gene (5 bases). The CDR3 loop spans 13 amino acids. V was shortened by 4 bases and J by 6 bases, with 12 bases between the two germline ends. Germline CDR1 LNHDA, CDR2 SQIVND (reference sequence). The CDR3 loop reads CASSTAGFPEAFF. The CDR3 bases are TGTGCCAGTAGTACAGCAGGGTTCCCTGAAGCTTTCTTT.

A single count supports this clone. The chain is built from TRBV19 and TRBJ2-3, with D perhaps TRBD1 (7 bases). This CDR3 comprises 15 residues. V lost 3 bases to trimming and J lost 3 bases, with 13 bases between them. CDR1 LNHDA and CDR2 SQIVND come from the germline V gene (reference sequence). CDR3 sequence: CASSIPAGGTDTQYF. For the CDR3, the DNA is TGTGCCAGTAGTATTCCCGCAGGGGGGACAGATACGCAGTATTTT.

The chain recombines TRBV19 with TRBJ2-1; 8 nucleotides line up with TRBD1. The CDR3 sequence is 14 residues long. V shed 8 bases, J shed 1 base, and the junction held 4 bases outside the gene matches. In germline, CDR1 is LNHDA, CDR2 SQIVND (reference sequence). As DNA, the CDR3 is TGTGCCAGTTGCAGGGGGCAGTCCTACAATGAGCAGTTCTTC. It is translated as CASCRGQSYNEQFF. The entire variable domain, with the rest obtained from reference TRBV19 and TRBJ2-1, is as follows: DGGITQSPKYLFRKEGQNVTLSCEQNLNHDAMYWYRQDPGQGLRLIYYSQIVNDFQKGDIAEGYSVSREKKESFPLTVTSAQKNPTAFYLCASCRGQSYNEQFFGPGTRLTVL.

The chain carries TRBV19 and TRBJ1-1; 7 bases match TRBD1. In germline, CDR1 is LNHDA, CDR2 SQIVND (reference sequence). This CDR3 has 14 residues. The J segment lost 4 bases and the V segment lost 6 bases, leaving 8 bases of the junction unmatched. The CDR3 loop reads CASRDTGVGTEAFF. The CDR3 nucleotides read TGTGCCAGTAGGGACACAGGGGTAGGCACTGAAGCTTTCTTT.